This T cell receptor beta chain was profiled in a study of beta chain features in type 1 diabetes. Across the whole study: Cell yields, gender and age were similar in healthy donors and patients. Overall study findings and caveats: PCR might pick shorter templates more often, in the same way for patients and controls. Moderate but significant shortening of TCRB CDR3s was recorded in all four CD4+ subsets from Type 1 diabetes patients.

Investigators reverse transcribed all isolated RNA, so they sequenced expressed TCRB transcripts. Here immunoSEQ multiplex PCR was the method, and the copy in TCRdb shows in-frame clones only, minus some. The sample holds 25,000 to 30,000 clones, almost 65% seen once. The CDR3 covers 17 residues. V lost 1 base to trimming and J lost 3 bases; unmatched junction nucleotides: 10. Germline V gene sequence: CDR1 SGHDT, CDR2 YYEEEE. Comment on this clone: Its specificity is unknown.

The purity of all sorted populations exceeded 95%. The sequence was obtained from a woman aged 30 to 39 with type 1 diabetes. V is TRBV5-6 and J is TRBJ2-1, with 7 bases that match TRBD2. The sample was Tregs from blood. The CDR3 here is CASSLSVRGSIYNEQFF. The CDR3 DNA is TGTGCCAGCAGCTTGAGTGTACGCGGGAGCATCTACAATGAGCAGTTCTTC.